This TCR beta chain was identified during a study of cytomegalovirus exposure and HLA in healthy donors. Notes on this clone: Antigen unknown.

The primer mix had 60 Vbeta and 13 Jbeta primers. Sequencing was performed with immunoSEQ multiplex PCR; in TCRdb, only in-frame clones are kept and a portion is missing. Among more than 85,000 clones, around 70% were seen once, and the ten largest hold around 15%. V lost 8 bases and J lost 3, with 11 bases in between. The CDR3 runs 12 residues. Germline V gene sequence: CDR1 MDHEN, CDR2 SYDVKM. While unrecorded immune exposures were likely, the donors were nominally healthy when sampled. Notes on the study in general: Both high specificity and high sensitivity reportedly marked the classifier's diagnosis of cytomegalovirus status.

The chain recombines TRBV28 with TRBJ2-7, with D possibly matching TRBD2 (6 bases). The receptor's source is a woman between 45 and 60 years old in good health and CMV-seropositive. The sequencing sample was made of PBMCs. The chain's CDR3 is CASAGGFYEQYF. The CDR3 nucleotides read TGTGCCAGCGCTGGGGGGTTCTACGAGCAGTACTTC.